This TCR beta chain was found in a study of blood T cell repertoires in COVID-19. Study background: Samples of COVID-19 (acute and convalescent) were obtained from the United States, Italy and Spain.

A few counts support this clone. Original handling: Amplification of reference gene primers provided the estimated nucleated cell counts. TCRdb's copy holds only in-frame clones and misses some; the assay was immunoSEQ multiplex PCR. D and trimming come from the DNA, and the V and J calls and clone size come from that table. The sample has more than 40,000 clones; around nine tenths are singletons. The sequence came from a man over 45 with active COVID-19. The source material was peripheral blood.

CDR3 nucleotide sequence: TGTGCCAGCAGTTCCGCCGGGGATCCGGGGTCACCCCTCCACTTT. As protein: CASSSAGDPGSPLHF. V is TRBV27 and J is TRBJ1-6; D call uncertain. Trimming removed 4 bases at V and 10 bases at J, with 17 bases between. CDR1 is MNHEY, CDR2 SMNVEV, per germline (reference sequence). CDR3 length: 15 residues.